One sample yielded the 11 T cell receptor beta chains listed below, sequenced in a study of blood T cell repertoires in COVID-19. Measured with immunoSEQ multiplex PCR; TCRdb has only the in-frame clones, and not every one. Of about 160,000 clones listed, 60% to 85% are singletons. Sequenced: peripheral blood. These receptors came from a woman aged 60-75 years with COVID-19, enrolled during active disease.

This chain joins TRBV5-6 and TRBJ2-2; TRBD2 matches 10 bases. CDR1 and CDR2 (germline): SGHDT, YYEEEE. With 0 bases clipped from V and 7 bases from J, the junction kept 9 bases outside the gene matches. The CDR3 has 17 residues. The CDR3 reads CASSLEASGGNNGELFF. In nucleotides, the CDR3 is TGTGCCAGCAGCTTGGAGGCTAGCGGGGGAAATAACGGGGAGCTGTTTTTT.

This clone was observed once. The chain links TRBV3-1 (or the pseudogene TRBV3-2) to TRBJ1-5, with D maybe TRBD1 (5 bases). The CDR3 sequence is 15 residues long. Germline V gene sequence: CDR1 LGHDT, CDR2 YNNKEL (reference sequence). V dropped 0 bases and J dropped 7 bases, with 13 bases sitting between them. DNA of the CDR3: TGTGCCAGCAGCCAAGATCGGGGGAGCCAACAGCCCCAGCATTTT. It yields the protein CASSQDRGSQQPQHF.

This clone has just one count. The chain is built from TRBV4-3 and TRBJ2-3; 15 bases are shared with TRBD2. The trim removed 3 bases at V and 5 bases at J, leaving 6 bases unmatched. This CDR3 spans 17 amino acids. Germline V gene lookup returns CDR1 LGHNA and CDR2 YSLEER. The CDR3 DNA sequence: TGCGCCAGCAGCCAGGCTGGGACTAGCGGGAGGTTAGATACGCAGTATTTT. Translating it yields CASSQAGTSGRLDTQYF.

This clone appeared a few times. The CDR3 nucleotides are TGTGCCAGCAGCTTGGCCGGAACAGGGCCTTATTCACCCCTCCACTTT. It is translated as CASSLAGTGPYSPLHF. The chain couples TRBV5-6 to TRBJ1-6; maybe TRBD1 (6 bases). The CDR3 contains 16 residues. The germline CDR1 and CDR2 sequences are SGHDT and YYEEEE. Trimming took off 0 bases at V and 8 bases at J, with 15 bases between the two ends.

V gene TRBV2 combines with J gene TRBJ1-1; tentatively, D is TRBD1 (5 bases). Germline lookup yields CDR1 SNHLY and CDR2 FYNNEI. This CDR3 comprises 15 residues. V was pared by 2 bases and J by 4 bases, with 14 bases between. CDR3 nucleotide sequence: TGTGCCAGCAGTGAACGCCACGGGGGTCCCACTGAAGCTTTCTTT. Its protein is CASSERHGGPTEAFF.

The genes are TRBV7-9 and TRBJ2-4; D is ambiguous. The CDR3 totals 16 residues. Looked up from germline, CDR1 is SEHNR and CDR2 is FQNEAQ (reference sequence). The V end was cut by 0 bases, the J end by 0 bases, with 9 bases between. The CDR3 loop is CASSLAETVAKNIQYF. The CDR3 DNA is TGTGCCAGCAGCTTAGCGGAAACAGTAGCCAAAAACATTCAGTACTTC.

The table lists this clone with a few counts. The CDR3 bases are TGTGCCAGCAGTTACTCGACAGGGGGGACTAATGAAAAACTGTTTTTT. Protein: CASSYSTGGTNEKLFF. V is TRBV6-6 and J is TRBJ1-4; 9 nucleotides align to TRBD1. This CDR3 spans 16 amino acids. V trimming: 0 bases; J trimming: 2 bases; junction bases outside the gene matches: 1. Germline CDR1 reads MNHNY; CDR2 reads SVGAGI (reference sequence).

The chain couples TRBV29-1 to TRBJ2-5, with unresolved D. V was cut by 8 bases and J by 5 bases, with 30 bases left in between. Germline CDR1 and CDR2: SQVTM and ANQGSEA. The CDR3 runs to 17 residues. The DNA for the CDR3 is TGCAGCACTTCCCAAAATATCCACCGGGTGCCCGGGGAGACCCAGTACTTC. Amino acids: CSTSQNIHRVPGETQYF.

The chain combines TRBV19 with TRBJ2-7; TRBD1 matches 8 bases. CDR1 is LNHDA and CDR2 is SQIVND in the germline V gene (reference sequence). The V and J ends lost 5 bases and 2 bases, in that order; junction bases with no gene match: 5. The CDR3 sequence is 14 residues long. Here the CDR3 DNA reads TGTGCCAGTAGTCCGACAGGGGTAGCCTACGAGCAGTACTTC. This gives the protein CASSPTGVAYEQYF.

DNA of the CDR3: TGCAGCGTTGGGGCTAGCGGTGAGCAGTTCTTC. It specifies CSVGASGEQFF. The chain has TRBV29-1 and TRBJ2-1; TRBD2 aligns across 7 bases. The J segment lost 9 bases and the V segment lost 4 bases, leaving 3 bases of the junction unmatched. Germline-derived CDR1 and CDR2 are SQVTM and ANQGSEA. The length of the CDR3 is 11 residues.

This chain joins TRBV25-1 and TRBJ2-5; D not resolved. V was trimmed by 4 bases and J by 2 bases, leaving 11 bases between them. Germline assignment: CDR1 MGHDK and CDR2 SYGVNS. The CDR3 contains 14 residues. The CDR3 sequence: CASSAVPLQETQYF. CDR3 DNA: TGTGCCAGCAGTGCCGTCCCCCTACAAGAGACCCAGTACTTC.